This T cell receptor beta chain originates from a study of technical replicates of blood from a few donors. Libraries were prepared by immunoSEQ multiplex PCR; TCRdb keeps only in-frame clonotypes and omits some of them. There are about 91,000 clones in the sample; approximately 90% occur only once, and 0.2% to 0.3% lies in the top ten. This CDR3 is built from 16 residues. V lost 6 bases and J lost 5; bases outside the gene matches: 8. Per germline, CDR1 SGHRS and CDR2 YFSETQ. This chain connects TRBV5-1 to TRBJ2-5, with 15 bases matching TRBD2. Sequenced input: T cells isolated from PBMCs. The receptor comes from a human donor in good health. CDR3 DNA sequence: TGCGCCAGCATGACGGGACTAGCGGGGGGTACGGAGACCCAGTACTTC. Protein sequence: CASMTGLAGGTETQYF. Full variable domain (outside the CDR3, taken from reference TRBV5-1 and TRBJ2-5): KAGVTQTPRYLIKTRGQQVTLSCSPISGHRSVSWYQQTPGQGLQFLFEYFSETQRNKGNFPGRFSGRQFSNSRSEMNVSTLELGDSALYLCASMTGLAGGTETQYFGPGTRLLVL.